This TCR beta chain was profiled in a study of blood T cells in healthy people across ages. Study results and caveats: TCR beta diversity was tightly associated with the proportion of naive T cells.

The second PCR ran roughly 7 to 12 cycles with a sample-barcoded 5' primer and J-beta primers. Tags on each cDNA molecule came from a template-switch adaptor with 12 random nucleotides. From the 5' RACE reads, TCRdb called clonotypes with MiXCR, one entry per CDR3 protein. The sample records approximately 880,000 distinct CDR3 sequences, under 50% being singletons. The CDR3 has 15 amino acids. Germline CDR1 reads SGDLS; CDR2 reads YYNGEE. V trimming: 3 bases; J trimming: 2 bases; junction bases outside the gene matches: 5. The donors, healthy Caucasians from Russia, were aged about 6 to 100. This clonotype was seen a handful of times. Its matching antigen is unknown.

The source of this sequence is a man aged 30 to 45 in good health. The sequencing sample was made of blood. The chain has TRBV9 and TRBJ1-2, with TRBD1 matching 9 bases. The CDR3 loop is CASSALGQGNYGYTF. CDR3 coding DNA: TGTGCCAGCAGCGCCCTAGGACAGGGGAACTATGGCTACACCTTC.